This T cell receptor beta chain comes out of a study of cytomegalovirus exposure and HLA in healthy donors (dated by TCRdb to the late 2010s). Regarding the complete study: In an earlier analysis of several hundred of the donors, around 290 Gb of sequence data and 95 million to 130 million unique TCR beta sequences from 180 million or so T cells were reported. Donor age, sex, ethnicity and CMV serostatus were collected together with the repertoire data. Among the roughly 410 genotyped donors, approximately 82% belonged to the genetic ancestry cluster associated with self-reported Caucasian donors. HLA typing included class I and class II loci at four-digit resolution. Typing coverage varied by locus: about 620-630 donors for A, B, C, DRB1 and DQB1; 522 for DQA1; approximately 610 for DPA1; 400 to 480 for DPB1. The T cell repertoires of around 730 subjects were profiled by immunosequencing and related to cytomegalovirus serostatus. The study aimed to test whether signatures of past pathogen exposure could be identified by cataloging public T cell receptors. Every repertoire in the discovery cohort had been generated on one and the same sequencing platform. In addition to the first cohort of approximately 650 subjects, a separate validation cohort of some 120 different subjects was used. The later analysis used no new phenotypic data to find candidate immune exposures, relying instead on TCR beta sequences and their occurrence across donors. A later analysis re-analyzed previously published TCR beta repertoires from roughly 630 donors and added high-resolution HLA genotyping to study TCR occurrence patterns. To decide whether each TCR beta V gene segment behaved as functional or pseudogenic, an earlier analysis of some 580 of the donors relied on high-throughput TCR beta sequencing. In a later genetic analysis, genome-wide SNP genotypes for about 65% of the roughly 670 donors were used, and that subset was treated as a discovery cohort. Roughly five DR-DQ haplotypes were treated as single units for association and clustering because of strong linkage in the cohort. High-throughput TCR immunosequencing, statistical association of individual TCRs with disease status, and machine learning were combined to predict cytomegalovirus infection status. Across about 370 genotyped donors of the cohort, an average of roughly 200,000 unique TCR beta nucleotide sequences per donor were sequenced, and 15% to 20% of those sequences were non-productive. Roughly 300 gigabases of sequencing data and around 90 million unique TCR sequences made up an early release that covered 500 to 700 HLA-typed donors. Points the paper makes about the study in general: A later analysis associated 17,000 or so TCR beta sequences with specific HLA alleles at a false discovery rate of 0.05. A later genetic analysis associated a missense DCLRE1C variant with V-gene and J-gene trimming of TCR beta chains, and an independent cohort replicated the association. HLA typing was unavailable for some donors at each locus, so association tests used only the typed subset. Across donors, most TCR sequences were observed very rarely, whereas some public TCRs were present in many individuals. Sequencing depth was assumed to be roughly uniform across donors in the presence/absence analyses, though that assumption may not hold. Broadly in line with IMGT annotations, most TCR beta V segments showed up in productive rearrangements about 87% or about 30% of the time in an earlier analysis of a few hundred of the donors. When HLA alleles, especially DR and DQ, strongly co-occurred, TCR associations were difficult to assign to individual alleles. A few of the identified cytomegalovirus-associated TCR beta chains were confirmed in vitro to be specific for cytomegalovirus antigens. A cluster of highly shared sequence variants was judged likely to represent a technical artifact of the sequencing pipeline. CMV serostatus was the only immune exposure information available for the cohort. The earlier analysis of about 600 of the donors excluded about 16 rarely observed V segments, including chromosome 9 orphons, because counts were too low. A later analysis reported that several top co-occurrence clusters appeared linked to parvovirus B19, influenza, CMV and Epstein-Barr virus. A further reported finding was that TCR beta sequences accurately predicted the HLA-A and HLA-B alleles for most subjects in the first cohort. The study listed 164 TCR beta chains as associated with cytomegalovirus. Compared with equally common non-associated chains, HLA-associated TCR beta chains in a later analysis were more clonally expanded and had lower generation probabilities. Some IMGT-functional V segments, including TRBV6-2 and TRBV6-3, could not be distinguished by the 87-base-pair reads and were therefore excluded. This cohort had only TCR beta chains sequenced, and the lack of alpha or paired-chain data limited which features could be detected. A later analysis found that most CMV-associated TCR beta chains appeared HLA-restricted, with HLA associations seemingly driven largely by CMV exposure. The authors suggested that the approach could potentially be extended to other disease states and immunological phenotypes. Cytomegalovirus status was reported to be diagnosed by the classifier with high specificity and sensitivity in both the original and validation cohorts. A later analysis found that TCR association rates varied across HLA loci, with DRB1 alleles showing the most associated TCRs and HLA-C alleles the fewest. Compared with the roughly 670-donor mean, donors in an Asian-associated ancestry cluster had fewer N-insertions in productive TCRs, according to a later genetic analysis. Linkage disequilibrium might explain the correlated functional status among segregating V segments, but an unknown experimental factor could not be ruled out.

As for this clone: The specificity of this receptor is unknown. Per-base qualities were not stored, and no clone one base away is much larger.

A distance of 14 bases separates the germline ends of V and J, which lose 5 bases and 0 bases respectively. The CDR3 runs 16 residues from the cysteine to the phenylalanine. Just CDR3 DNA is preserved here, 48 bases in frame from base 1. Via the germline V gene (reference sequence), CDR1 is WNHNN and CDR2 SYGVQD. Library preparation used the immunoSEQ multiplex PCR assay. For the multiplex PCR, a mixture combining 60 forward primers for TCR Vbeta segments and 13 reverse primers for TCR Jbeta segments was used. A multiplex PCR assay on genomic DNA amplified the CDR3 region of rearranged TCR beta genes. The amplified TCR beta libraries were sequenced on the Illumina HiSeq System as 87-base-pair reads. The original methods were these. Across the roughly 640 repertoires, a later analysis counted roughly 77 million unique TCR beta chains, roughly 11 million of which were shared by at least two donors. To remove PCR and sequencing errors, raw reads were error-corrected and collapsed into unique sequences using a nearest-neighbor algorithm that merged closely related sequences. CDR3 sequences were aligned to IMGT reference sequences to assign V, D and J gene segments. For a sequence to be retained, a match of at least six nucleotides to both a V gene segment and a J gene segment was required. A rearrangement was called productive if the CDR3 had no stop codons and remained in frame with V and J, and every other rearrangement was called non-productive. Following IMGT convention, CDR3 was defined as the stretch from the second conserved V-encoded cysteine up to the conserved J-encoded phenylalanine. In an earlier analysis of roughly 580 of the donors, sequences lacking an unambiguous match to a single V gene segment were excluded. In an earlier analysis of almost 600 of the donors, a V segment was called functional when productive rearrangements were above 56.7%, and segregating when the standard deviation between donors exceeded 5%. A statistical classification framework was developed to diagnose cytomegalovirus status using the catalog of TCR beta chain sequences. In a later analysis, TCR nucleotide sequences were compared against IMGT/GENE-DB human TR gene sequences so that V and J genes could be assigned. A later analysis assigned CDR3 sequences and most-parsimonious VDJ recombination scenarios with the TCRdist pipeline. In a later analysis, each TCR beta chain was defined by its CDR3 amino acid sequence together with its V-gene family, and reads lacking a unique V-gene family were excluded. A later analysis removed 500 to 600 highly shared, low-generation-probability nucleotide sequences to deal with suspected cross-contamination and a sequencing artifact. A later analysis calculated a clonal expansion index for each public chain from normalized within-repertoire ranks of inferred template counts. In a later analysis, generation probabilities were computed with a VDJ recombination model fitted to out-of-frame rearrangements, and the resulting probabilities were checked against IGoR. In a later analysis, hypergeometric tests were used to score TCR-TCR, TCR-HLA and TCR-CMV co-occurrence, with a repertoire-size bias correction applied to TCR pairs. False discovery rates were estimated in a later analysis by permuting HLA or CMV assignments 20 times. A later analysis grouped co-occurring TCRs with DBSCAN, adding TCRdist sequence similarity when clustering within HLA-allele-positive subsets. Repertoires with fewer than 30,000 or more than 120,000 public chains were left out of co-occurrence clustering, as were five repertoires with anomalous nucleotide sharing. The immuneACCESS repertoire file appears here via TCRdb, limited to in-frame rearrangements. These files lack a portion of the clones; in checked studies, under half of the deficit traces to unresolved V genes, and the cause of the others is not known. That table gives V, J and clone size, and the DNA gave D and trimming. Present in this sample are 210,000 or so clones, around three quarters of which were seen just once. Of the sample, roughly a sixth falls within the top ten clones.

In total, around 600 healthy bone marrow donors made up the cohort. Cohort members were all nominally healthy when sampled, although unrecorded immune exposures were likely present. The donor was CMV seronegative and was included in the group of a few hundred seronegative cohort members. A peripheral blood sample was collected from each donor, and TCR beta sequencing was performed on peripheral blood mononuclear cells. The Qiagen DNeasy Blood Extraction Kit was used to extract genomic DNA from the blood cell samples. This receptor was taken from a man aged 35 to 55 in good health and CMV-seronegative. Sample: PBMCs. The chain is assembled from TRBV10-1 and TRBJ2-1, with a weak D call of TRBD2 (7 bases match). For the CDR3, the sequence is CASSQAGEGSYNEQFF. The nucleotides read TGCGCCAGCAGTCAGGCAGGGGAGGGCTCCTACAATGAGCAGTTCTTC.